This T cell receptor beta chain was captured by sequencing in a study of T cell responses to AZD1222 COVID-19 vaccine. On the study more broadly: It was second doses at about 4 or about 12 weeks that were pooled.

On this clone: The antigen remains undetermined.

Findings of the study overall: Targets within unmutated variant regions were reportedly found for nearly half of spike-specific TCRs. Vaccine-associated CD4 TCRs ranged over spike, dominating at 160-218 and 743-854. Every sample of the repertoires postdated the peak T cell response.

The CDR3 consists of 14 residues. Germline lookup yields CDR1 SNHLY and CDR2 FYNNEI. Trimming pared 6 bases from V and 0 bases from J, leaving 11 bases between. Some clones are missing from TCRdb's copy, which holds only in-frame ones; the method was immunoSEQ multiplex PCR. The data hold about 85,000 clones, with approximately 89% observed a single time. Sequences were derived from peripheral blood, sampled on day 0 of AZD1222 vaccination. The chain combines TRBV2 with TRBJ1-1; unclear D gene. This receptor was taken from an adult in good health. The CDR3 is CASSIGPMNTEAFF. CDR3 sequence (DNA): TGTGCCAGCAGCATCGGACCTATGAACACTGAAGCTTTCTTT.